The 18 T cell receptor beta chains in this list originate from one sample, sequenced in a study of technical replicates of blood from a handful of donors. TCRdb's copy holds only in-frame clones and misses some; the assay was immunoSEQ multiplex PCR. The sample carries just under 45,000 clones, around 96% recorded once. The sequencing sample was made of T cells isolated from PBMCs. Every receptor here comes from a human donor in good health.

The genes are TRBV29-1 and TRBJ2-5; 8 nucleotides line up with TRBD1. This CDR3 contains 17 residues. The junction had 14 bases not matched to a gene; V was cut back by 1 base and J by 4 bases. CDR1 is SQVTM and CDR2 is ANQGSEA in the germline V gene. In nucleotides, the CDR3 is TGCAGCGTTGAAGGTGGGCCGGACAGGGTAACCCCAGAGACCCAGTACTTC. Translated: CSVEGGPDRVTPETQYF.

The chain uses TRBV5-1 and TRBJ1-2, with TRBD1 matching over 9 bases. The CDR3 covers 13 residues. In germline, CDR1 is SGHRS, CDR2 YFSETQ. Germline trimming cut 0 bases from V and 7 bases from J; bases unmatched to any gene: 1. CDR3 sequence: CASSLAGQGGYTF. The CDR3 DNA reads TGCGCCAGCAGCTTGGCGGGACAGGGTGGCTACACCTTC.

In DNA, the CDR3 is TGCGCCAGCAGCTTGGAGACAGAAGACGAGCAGTACTTC. Residues: CASSLETEDEQYF. V gene TRBV5-1 combines with J gene TRBJ2-7; tentatively, D is TRBD1 (5 bases). The CDR3 sequence is 13 residues long. CDR1 is SGHRS and CDR2 is YFSETQ in the germline V gene. Trimming took 0 bases from V and 5 from J, leaving 9 bases between them.

The chain carries TRBV2 and TRBJ1-1; D gene unclear. The CDR3 is 15 amino acids. Deletions cut 4 bases from V and 4 bases from J, with 16 bases between. Looked up from germline, CDR1 is SNHLY and CDR2 is FYNNEI. The CDR3, as DNA: TGTGCCAGCAGTGTCCAGGTGTTCGTAAGCACTGAAGCTTTCTTT. Protein product: CASSVQVFVSTEAFF.

This clone showed up just once. The chain employs TRBV25-1 and TRBJ2-7; TRBD2 might be the D (6 bases). The CDR3 loop spans 15 amino acids. Germline V gives CDR1 MGHDK, CDR2 SYGVNS. V dropped 7 bases and J dropped 3 bases, with 19 bases sitting between them. The chain's CDR3 is CASKPAGTRIYEQYF. The CDR3 DNA follows: TGTGCCAGCAAGCCGGCCGGGACTCGGATCTACGAGCAGTACTTC.

The chain combines TRBV7-9 with TRBJ1-5; D gene ambiguous. The CDR3 is 16 residues long. The V and J ends lost 1 base and 7 bases respectively, with 17 bases between them. The germline gives CDR1 SEHNR, CDR2 FQNEAQ (reference sequence). The CDR3 sequence: CASSLDGSEGRQPQHF. CDR3 bases: TGTGCCAGCAGCTTAGACGGGAGTGAGGGTCGGCAGCCCCAGCATTTT.

This sequence joins TRBV5-4 and TRBJ1-1, with D hard to call. The CDR3 runs 11 residues. Per the germline V gene, CDR1 is SGHNT and CDR2 is YYREEE (reference sequence). Deletions cut 3 bases from V and 2 bases from J, with 2 bases between. As DNA, the CDR3 is TGTGCCAGCAGCTCAAACACTGAAGCTTTCTTT. Amino acids: CASSSNTEAFF.

This chain links TRBV9 with TRBJ2-1, with 13 bases aligning to TRBD2. The CDR3 consists of 15 residues. Germline assignment: CDR1 SGDLS and CDR2 YYNGEE. Losses at the gene ends were 2 bases for V and 6 bases for J; bases not matched to a gene: 2. The CDR3 loop is CASSVGLAGTNEQFF. The CDR3 DNA follows: TGTGCCAGCAGCGTGGGACTAGCGGGGACCAATGAGCAGTTCTTC. Filled out from reference TRBV9 and TRBJ2-1, the complete variable domain reads DSGVTQTPKHLITATGQRVTLRCSPRSGDLSVYWYQQSLDQGLQFLIQYYNGEERAKGNILERFSAQQFPDLHSELNLSSLELGDSALYFCASSVGLAGTNEQFFGPGTRLTVL.

The chain joins TRBV30 to TRBJ1-2, with 10 bases aligning to TRBD1. Germline V CDR1 and CDR2: GTSNPN, SVGIG (reference sequence). The CDR3 has 13 amino acids. Unmatched junction bases numbered 5, after V lost 7 bases and J lost 3 bases. CDR3 region: CASRQGADYGYTF. The CDR3 region has the DNA TGTGCCTCCCGACAGGGGGCTGACTATGGCTACACCTTC.

The rearrangement joins TRBV21-1 to TRBJ2-7; the table names TRBD2, a call not compared with the DNA. TRBV21-1 corresponds to a pseudogene. The CDR3 is made up of 14 amino acids. The CDR3 DNA reads as TGTGCCAGCAGCAACCGAGGAGTCTCCTACGAGCAGTACTTC. Translated, it gives CASSNRGVSYEQYF.

This chain connects TRBV5-6 to TRBJ2-2; no clear D gene. Germline V gene data show CDR1 as SGHDT and CDR2 as YYEEEE. Deletions cut 7 bases from V and 10 bases from J, with 14 bases between. CDR3 length: 12 amino acids. CDR3 sequence: CASAGIKEELFF. The CDR3 bases are TGTGCCAGCGCAGGAATTAAAGAGGAGCTGTTTTTT.

The chain joins TRBV7-8 to TRBJ2-7, with 12 bases matching TRBD2. The CDR3 spans 14 residues. CDR1 is SGHVS, CDR2 FQNEAQ, per germline. Germline trimming cut 5 bases from V and 5 bases from J; bases unmatched to any gene: 4. DNA for the CDR3: TGTGCCAGCAGCACTAGCGGGAGGTTCGACGAGCAGTACTTC. Its translation is CASSTSGRFDEQYF.

The chain has TRBV6-4 and TRBJ2-1, with 9 bases matching TRBD2. This CDR3 comprises 15 residues. Germline-derived CDR1 and CDR2 are MRHNA and SNTAGT. V shed 5 bases and J 10 bases; nucleotides not matched to a gene: 12. The CDR3 DNA sequence: TGTGCCAGCAGTAGCGTCGGGACTAGCCCCCGGGAGCAGTTCTTC. The encoded protein is CASSSVGTSPREQFF.

The CDR3 DNA is TGTGCCAGTAGTATAACTGAGCGAATTAGCACAGATACGCAGTATTTT. It specifies CASSITERISTDTQYF. The chain is built from TRBV19 and TRBJ2-3; D not resolved. V gave up 2 bases and J gave up 0 bases, with 12 bases separating them. Germline V gives CDR1 LNHDA, CDR2 SQIVND (reference sequence). The CDR3 runs 16 residues. The variable domain in full, with the rest retrieved from reference TRBV19 and TRBJ2-3, is DGGITQSPKYLFRKEGQNVTLSCEQNLNHDAMYWYRQDPGQGLRLIYYSQIVNDFQKGDIAEGYSVSREKKESFPLTVTSAQKNPTAFYLCASSITERISTDTQYFGPGTRLTVL.

The rearrangement links TRBV5-4 to TRBJ1-1; D is uncertain. This CDR3 spans 13 amino acids. Germline V gives CDR1 SGHNT, CDR2 YYREEE (reference sequence). The V and J ends lost 5 bases and 5 bases respectively, with 13 bases between them. The CDR3 region is CASSPGGLTEAFF. CDR3 sequence (DNA): TGTGCCAGCAGTCCCGGAGGGTTGACTGAAGCTTTCTTT. Variable domain in full (rest from reference TRBV5-4 and TRBJ1-1): ETGVTQSPTHLIKTRGQQVTLRCSSQSGHNTVSWYQQALGQGPQFIFQYYREEENGRGNFPPRFSGLQFPNYSSELNVNALELDDSALYLCASSPGGLTEAFFGQGTRLTVV.

This chain uses TRBV18 with TRBJ2-7; D is ambiguous. CDR1 and CDR2 from the germline V gene are KGHSH and LQKENI. Deletions cut 3 bases from V and 5 bases from J, with 5 bases between. The CDR3 consists of 11 residues. The CDR3 here is CASSPRDEQYF. CDR3 DNA sequence: TGTGCCAGCTCACCTCGGGACGAGCAGTACTTC.

The table lists this clone with a count of one. Here the CDR3 reads CSVRLAGFEQYF. The CDR3 nucleotides are TGCAGCGTTCGACTAGCGGGATTCGAGCAGTACTTC. The genes are TRBV29-1 and TRBJ2-7, with TRBD2 matching 11 bases. The CDR3 has 12 residues. V gave up 5 bases and J gave up 6 bases; unmatched junction bases: 3. Looked up from germline, CDR1 is SQVTM and CDR2 is ANQGSEA.

The chain combines TRBV6-1 with TRBJ1-2; D perhaps matches TRBD1 (6 bases). In germline, CDR1 is MNHNS, CDR2 SASEGT. V was cut by 4 bases and J by 1 base, with 7 bases left in between. The CDR3 has 13 residues. This CDR3 reads CASSGTDNYGYTF. CDR3 nucleotides: TGTGCCAGCAGTGGGACAGATAACTATGGCTACACCTTC.